The next 5 T cell receptor beta chains were all read from a single sample in a study of identical twins. TCRdb re-derived calls from the 5' RACE reads in MiXCR, one entry per CDR3 protein. Among nearly 900,000 distinct CDR3 sequences listed, 9% to 15% were seen once. The data also belong to a second study, concerning yellow fever vaccine responses in identical twins.

The sample comprised PBMCs. Receptors originate from a woman under 30 in good health.

At least ten counts were recorded for this clonotype. The rearrangement joins TRBV12-3 or TRBV12-4 to TRBJ1-5; 8 bases map to TRBD1. The CDR3 covers 16 residues. V gave up 1 base and J gave up 2 bases; unmatched junction bases: 4. The CDR3: CASSLGAGGGNQPQHF. The CDR3 bases are TGTGCCAGCAGTTTAGGGGCAGGGGGCGGCAATCAGCCCCAGCATTTT.

The sample holds many counts of this clonotype. The chain has TRBV6-5 and TRBJ2-2; no reliable D call. Germline V gene sequence: CDR1 MNHEY, CDR2 SVGAGI. This CDR3 has 13 residues. The V gene lost 2 bases and the J gene lost 2 bases, with 3 bases spanning the gap. The CDR3 loop is CASSYKNTGELFF. The CDR3 coding sequence is TGTGCCAGCAGTTACAAAAACACCGGGGAGCTGTTTTTT.

This clonotype was counted only a few times. The chain is built from TRBV29-1 and TRBJ2-1, with D unresolved. Germline loops: CDR1 SQVTM, CDR2 ANQGSEA. The CDR3 length is 12 residues. The V gene lost 4 bases and the J gene lost 7 bases, with 11 bases spanning the gap. CDR3 residues: CSVAFLGNEQFF. The CDR3 bases are TGCAGCGTTGCCTTCCTAGGGAATGAGCAGTTCTTC.

This clonotype has more than one count but fewer than ten. This chain joins TRBV11-2 and TRBJ2-3, with D tentatively TRBD2 (5 bases). The ends were cut back, 6 bases at V and 1 base at J, with 11 bases in the middle. This CDR3 has 14 amino acids. In germline, CDR1 is SGHAT, CDR2 FQNNGV. The CDR3 coding sequence is TGTGCCAGCAGGACCGGGATTCGCACAGATACGCAGTATTTT. Amino acids: CASRTGIRTDTQYF.

This chain connects TRBV20-1 to TRBJ2-3; D not certain. Germline CDR1 is DFQATT and CDR2 is SNEGSKA (reference sequence). Trimming took off 5 bases at V and 0 bases at J, with 15 bases between the two ends. This CDR3 is 15 amino acids long. The CDR3 region is CSAPDFITSTDTQYF. The CDR3 DNA follows: TGCAGTGCTCCTGACTTTATAACAAGCACAGATACGCAGTATTTT.